This T cell receptor beta chain stems from a study of human T cells and chemical hapten exposure. Using its own MiXCR run on the RACE reads, TCRdb lists one record per CDR3 protein. The data show 300,000 to 350,000 distinct CDR3 sequences, approximately 6.9% seen once. This CDR3 region has 11 residues. V was shortened by 1 base and J by 11 bases, with 11 bases between the two germline ends. Per germline, CDR1 DFQATT and CDR2 SNEGSKA (reference sequence). This clonotype was seen more than once but under ten times. Time point noted: patch test 1, 2 weeks after DPC sensitization. Treatment given: therapeutic diphenylcyclopropenone sensitization with weekly scalp DPC.

The rearrangement joins TRBV20-1 to TRBJ1-1; D call uncertain. This material consisted of whole blood, taken in connection with sensitization to the hapten diphenylcyclopropenone (DPC). This clonotype originated in a woman aged 18-29 years with alopecia areata. Some clones in this sample may be carry-over from other donors' samples. CDR3 nucleotide sequence: TGCAGTGCTAGAGTTGCAGTTAACGCTTTCTTT. It encodes CSARVAVNAFF.